What follows is one T cell receptor (beta chain) and its context. The data stem from a study of beta chain features in type 1 diabetes. Sequenced material consisted of expressed TCRB transcripts (all of the isolated RNA was reverse transcribed). TCRdb's table, derived via immunoSEQ multiplex PCR, lists solely in-frame clones and lacks some. Of 850,000 to 900,000 clones in the sample, 15% to 20% are singletons; the top ten hold 0.02% to 0.025%. The sample comprised naive CD4+ T cells from blood. This clonotype was obtained from a woman aged 18-29 years in good health.

CDR3 DNA sequence: TGTGCCAGCAGCTTAGGAGTTTCTTCCGGGGAGACCCAGTACTTC. As protein: CASSLGVSSGETQYF. This chain connects TRBV7-9 to TRBJ2-5; unclear D gene. Trimming removed 1 base at V and 5 bases at J, with 14 bases between. This CDR3 spans 15 amino acids. Germline CDR1 and CDR2: SEHNR and FQNEAQ (reference sequence).